This T cell receptor (beta chain) was retrieved from a study of blood T cell repertoires in COVID-19 (dated by TCRdb to 2020 to 2022). With regard to the full study: Samples covering the acute and convalescent phases of COVID-19 were provided by collaborators in the United States, Italy and Spain. Samples were obtained from the ongoing ImmuneRACE study (first 160 participants) and from over 1,000 subjects provided by 6 global collaborators. Sample metadata almost always included a de-identified subject ID, COVID-19 status, age in years and sex. The material from the prospective study consisted of cDNA or gDNA derived from T cells, B-cell-depleted T cells, or PBMCs. The repertoires were released in a freely available public database meant as a resource for research on the immune response to SARS-CoV-2. HLA class I and class II types, where available, came from metadata supplied by the sample provider rather than from assay-based typing. Deeply sampled blood TCRbeta repertoires from subjects exposed to, actively infected with, or recovered from COVID-19 were included in the dataset.

Whole blood was collected in K2EDTA tubes by collaborating institutions according to the institutions' own protocols. Collaborator samples were shipped for TCRbeta analysis as frozen whole blood, isolated PBMCs, or DNA extracted from either sample type. The paper as a whole reports these results and caveats: The amount of clinical and demographic metadata varied by source and participant and was provided uncurated.

At the junction V is shortened by 5 bases and J by 1 base, with 8 bases in between. Its CDR3 holds 13 amino acids, cysteine through phenylalanine. Of the read, only the CDR3 DNA is kept; its 39 bases are in frame from base 1. CDR1 and CDR2, looked up from the germline V gene, are SGHRS and YFSETQ. The immunoSEQ Assay, a bias-controlled multiplex PCR, was used to amplify TCRbeta CDR3 regions from genomic DNA. The study's processing was this. The number of nucleated cells in each sample was estimated from the amplification of reference gene primers within the assay. To quantify the absolute abundance of each unique TCRbeta CDR3 rearrangement, sequence reads were collapsed and filtered. For each sample, productive Simpson clonality was calculated as the square root of Simpson's diversity index over productive rearrangements. TCRdb re-hosts the immuneACCESS table, in-frame sequences only. Its copies lack some clones; in the studies checked, an unresolved V gene accounts for under half of them, and the cause for the rest is not known. Clone size and the V and J calls come from that table; the DNA yielded D and trimming. The sample table shows about 48,000 clones, and around 86% are seen once. The top ten clonotypes cover less than 3% of the sample.

For this clone: It has no known antigen specificity. Nothing much larger sits one base from this clone, and base qualities are not available.

Specimen: peripheral blood. This clonotype originated in a woman at least 80 years old with acute or convalescent COVID-19. In this chain, TRBV5-1 is recombined with TRBJ2-3, and possibly TRBD1, on 6 matching bases. CDR3 region: CASRKGGTDTQYF. The DNA sequence is given as TGCGCCAGCAGGAAGGGGGGCACAGATACGCAGTATTTT.